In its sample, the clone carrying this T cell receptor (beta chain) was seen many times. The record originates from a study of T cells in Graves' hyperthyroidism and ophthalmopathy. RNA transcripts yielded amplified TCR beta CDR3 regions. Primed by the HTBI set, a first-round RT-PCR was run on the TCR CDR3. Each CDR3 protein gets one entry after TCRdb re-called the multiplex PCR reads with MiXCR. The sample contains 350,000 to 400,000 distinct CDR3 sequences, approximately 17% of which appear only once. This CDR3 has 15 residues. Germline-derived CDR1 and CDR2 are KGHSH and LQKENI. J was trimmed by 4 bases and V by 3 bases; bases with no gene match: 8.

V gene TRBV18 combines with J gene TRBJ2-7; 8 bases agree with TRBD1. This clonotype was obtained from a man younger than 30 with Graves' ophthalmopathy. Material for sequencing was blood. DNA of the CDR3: TGTGCCAGCTCACCGAGGACAGGGAAGCTGTACGAGCAGTACTTC. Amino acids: CASSPRTGKLYEQYF.